This TCR beta chain was retrieved from a study of T-cell reconstitution after alpha-beta-depleted transplantation in children. Germline values: CDR1 SEHNR, CDR2 FQNEAQ (reference sequence). V lost 5 bases to trimming and J lost 2 bases; unmatched junction nucleotides: 9. CDR3 length: 16 amino acids. Unique molecular identifiers were incorporated into the prepared TCRbeta library. TCRdb reprocessed the PCR reads via MiXCR and lists one record per CDR3 protein. This sample has roughly 490,000 distinct CDR3 sequences, with over 10% found just once. The source of this sequence is a female patient aged 2 to 10 who had a stem cell transplant for aplastic anemia, so the T cells may come from the graft donor. The material sequenced was PBMCs, mostly from graft donor cells, taken 180 days after TCRalphabeta/CD19-depleted stem cell transplant. V gene TRBV7-9 combines with J gene TRBJ2-7; the match to TRBD2 covers 10 bases. The CDR3: CASSRAGLARAYEQYF. Here the CDR3 DNA reads TGTGCCAGCAGCCGAGCGGGACTAGCGAGAGCCTACGAGCAGTACTTC.